These 3 T cell receptor beta chains came from one sample sequenced in a study of blood T cell repertoires in COVID-19. Only in-frame clones appear in the TCRdb table, and some are missing; sequencing was by immunoSEQ multiplex PCR. The sample lists a few hundred thousand clones, 70% to 90% seen once, with about 1.3% in the top ten. Sequencing used peripheral blood. The receptors were gathered from a man older than 75 with acute or convalescent COVID-19.

The V and J genes are TRBV7-3 and TRBJ1-6, with 7 positions matching TRBD1. CDR3 length: 14 residues. Germline V gene lookup returns CDR1 SGHTA and CDR2 FQGTGA. V lost 5 bases and J lost 7; bases outside the gene matches: 5. The CDR3 DNA follows: TGTGCCAGCAGCCTGGGACAGATAAATTCACCCCTCCACTTT. Protein: CASSLGQINSPLHF.

This clone has just one count. The gene calls are TRBV7-8 and TRBJ2-1, with D perhaps matching TRBD1 (5 bases). V dropped 0 bases and J dropped 6 bases, with 15 bases sitting between them. Germline-derived CDR1 and CDR2 are SGHVS and FQNEAQ. CDR3 length: 16 amino acids. CDR3 nucleotides: TGTGCCAGCAGCTTAGCCGCAGGGTTCCTTCTCAATGAGCAGTTCTTC. Its protein product is CASSLAAGFLLNEQFF.

This chain connects TRBV27 to TRBJ1-6; tentative D call: TRBD1 (6 bases). The V and J ends lost 5 bases and 8 bases respectively, with 19 bases between them. Germline V gene sequence: CDR1 MNHEY, CDR2 SMNVEV (reference sequence). This CDR3 contains 16 residues. The CDR3, as DNA: TGTGCCAGCAGTCTCCGGGACACCCGAAGGGATTCACCCCTCCACTTT. It encodes CASSLRDTRRDSPLHF.